These T cell receptor beta chains were read from a single sample in a study of radiotherapy plus CTLA-4 blockade in lung cancer. The assay was immunoSEQ multiplex PCR, and TCRdb's table has in-frame clones only and misses some. Among about 39,000 clones, just under 80% were seen once, and the ten largest hold around 22%. The specimen comprised peripheral blood, sampled from a patient treated with radiotherapy plus ipilimumab. These receptors all stem from a human donor with non-small cell lung cancer that progressed on radiotherapy plus ipilimumab. The CDR3 runs from the conserved cysteine through the conserved F or W. Each record gives: CDR3 DNA, CDR3 protein, J gene, D gene, clone size, V gene. D genes are given only for firm matches. A row's size may be missing; if present it is once, few, many or a size class.

CDR3nt: TGTGCCACCGCCCCGGGACAGGGAAATCAGCCCCAGCATTTT; CDR3aa: CATAPGQGNQPQHF; j_gene: TRBJ1-5; d_gene: TRBD1; abundance: .; v_gene: TRBV27
CDR3nt: TGTGCCAGCCGGGATAATAGCCGGACAGATACGCAGTATTTT; CDR3aa: CASRDNSRTDTQYF; j_gene: TRBJ2-3; d_gene: .; abundance: .; v_gene: TRBV2
CDR3nt: TGTGCCAGCAGTAGAAGACAGGCGGGCTCCTACGAGCAGTACTTC; CDR3aa: CASSRRQAGSYEQYF; j_gene: TRBJ2-7; d_gene: .; abundance: .; v_gene: TRBV27
CDR3nt: TGCGCCAGCAGTCGCCAGACAAAAGGAGGAACCTTCAACAACACTGAAGCTTTCTTT; CDR3aa: CASSRQTKGGTFNNTEAFF; j_gene: TRBJ1-1; d_gene: .; abundance: .; v_gene: TRBV23-1
CDR3nt: TGTGCCAGCAGCTCCCGACTAGCTGCAGATACGCAGTATTTT; CDR3aa: CASSSRLAADTQYF; j_gene: TRBJ2-3; d_gene: TRBD2; abundance: once; v_gene: TRBV7-9
CDR3nt: TGTGCCAGCAGTTTAGGGACAGAAGCTTTCTTT; CDR3aa: CASSLGTEAFF; j_gene: TRBJ1-1; d_gene: .; abundance: few; v_gene: TRBV6-5
CDR3nt: TGTGCCAGCAGCGTATACCAGGGAGAGCAGTTCTTC; CDR3aa: CASSVYQGEQFF; j_gene: TRBJ2-1; d_gene: .; abundance: .; v_gene: TRBV9
CDR3nt: TGTGCCAGCAGCTTGGAGGGGTTCTCACCCGGGGAGCTGTTTTTT; CDR3aa: CASSLEGFSPGELFF; j_gene: TRBJ2-2; d_gene: .; abundance: .; v_gene: TRBV5-4
CDR3nt: TGTGCCAGTGGGGGACAGGGGGCGAATTCCTATAATTCACCCCTCCACTTT; CDR3aa: CASGGQGANSYNSPLHF; j_gene: TRBJ1-6; d_gene: TRBD1; abundance: .; v_gene: TRBV19
CDR3nt: TGTGCCTGGAGTGTGATGGGCGGGGGGCTCGACAATGAGCAGTTCTTC; CDR3aa: CAWSVMGGGLDNEQFF; j_gene: TRBJ2-1; d_gene: TRBD2; abundance: few; v_gene: TRBV30
CDR3nt: TGTGCCAGCAGCCATCTAGAGGGATTCGCGGAAGCTTTCTTT; CDR3aa: CASSHLEGFAEAFF; j_gene: TRBJ1-1; d_gene: .; abundance: .; v_gene: TRBV16
CDR3nt: TGTGCCACTCATTCGGGCGGGGGCCCCTTAGAAGATACGCAGTATTTT; CDR3aa: CATHSGGGPLEDTQYF; j_gene: TRBJ2-3; d_gene: .; abundance: .; v_gene: TRBV2
CDR3nt: TGTGCCAGCAGTATCGGACTAGCTCGAGGCAATGAGCAGTTCTTC; CDR3aa: CASSIGLARGNEQFF; j_gene: TRBJ2-1; d_gene: TRBD2; abundance: once; v_gene: TRBV27
CDR3nt: TGCGCCAGCTCGGGGCTCGGGGGGGCCTTCGGTAAGACCCAGTACTTC; CDR3aa: CASSGLGGAFGKTQYF; j_gene: TRBJ2-5; d_gene: TRBD2; abundance: .; v_gene: TRBV10-2